Here is one TCR beta chain with its context. Covering alpha and beta chains, TRAV- and TRBV-specific primers were used for the first-strand cDNA. The TCRs were subjected to amplification over around 19 PCR cycles employing a constant-region primer in conjunction with a V-primer adapter. TCRdb re-called the reads through MiXCR, storing one row per CDR3 protein. The table records 40,000 or so distinct CDR3 sequences, less than 25% of them present only once. The CDR3 is 16 residues long. The trim removed 0 bases at V and 7 bases at J, leaving 7 bases unmatched. CDR1 LGHNA and CDR2 YNFKEQ come from the germline V gene. This sample is part of a study of low-dose radiotherapy and immunotherapy resistance in tumors. Across the whole study: It was 1 Gy per fraction every two weeks that Cohort 2 received, adding up to 13 Gy over 26 weeks. Patients were treated with intravenous nivolumab at 240 mg every two weeks and were also dosed with ipilimumab at 1 mg/kg every six weeks. Dosing of intravenous cyclophosphamide at 200 mg/m2 occurred every two weeks and took place one day prior to radiation and immunotherapy.

Described time point: after trial treatment. Noted treatment: LDRT plus nivolumab, ipilimumab, low-dose cyclophosphamide and aspirin (RACIN trial). The donors' treatment consisted of nivolumab, ipilimumab, aspirin, low-dose cyclophosphamide and low-dose radiotherapy. The rearrangement joins TRBV4-2 to TRBJ2-7; 12 positions agree with TRBD2. The TCR originated in a female donor with ovarian cancer. Here the sequenced sample was PBMCs, taken after low-dose radiotherapy plus immunotherapy. In DNA form, the CDR3 reads TGTGCCAGCAGCCAAGAGAAAGGGCTAGCGGGGGGGGAGCAGTACTTC. Translating gives CASSQEKGLAGGEQYF.